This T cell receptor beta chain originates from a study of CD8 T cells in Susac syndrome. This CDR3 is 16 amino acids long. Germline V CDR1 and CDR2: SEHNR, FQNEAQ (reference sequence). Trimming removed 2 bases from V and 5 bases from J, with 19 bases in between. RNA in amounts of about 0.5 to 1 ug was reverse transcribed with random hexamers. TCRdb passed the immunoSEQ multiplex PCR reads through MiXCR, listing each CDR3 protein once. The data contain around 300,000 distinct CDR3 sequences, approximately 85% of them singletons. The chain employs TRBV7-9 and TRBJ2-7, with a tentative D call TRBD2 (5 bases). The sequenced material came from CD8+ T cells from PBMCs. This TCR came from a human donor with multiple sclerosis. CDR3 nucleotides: TGTGCCAGCAGCTTATCGGGTAGAGGGTACGACCACGAGCAGTACTTC. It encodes CASSLSGRGYDHEQYF.